This TCR beta chain comes out of a study of cytomegalovirus exposure and HLA in healthy donors. Study at large: Out of fewer than 500 genotyped donors, about 80% belonged to the Caucasian-associated ancestry cluster. General study points: Rarity marked most TCR sequences, yet some public TCRs occurred in many donors.

Only a few counts were recorded for this clone. Its matching antigen is unknown. The identical CDR3 is also encoded by other nucleotide sequences in the sample. PCR amplification relied on 60 Vbeta primers (plus 13 Jbeta primers). Measured with immunoSEQ multiplex PCR; TCRdb has only the in-frame clones, and not every one. The sample shows roughly 180,000 clones, around 75% of them seen only once. CDR3 length: 15 amino acids. CDR1 and CDR2 from the germline V gene are SGHNT and YYREEE (reference sequence). Losses at the gene ends were 4 bases for V and 1 base for J; bases not matched to a gene: 3. Participants comprised healthy donors of bone marrow.

V is TRBV5-4 and J is TRBJ2-3, with TRBD2 identical over 10 bases. Sequencing was performed on PBMCs. The sequence was obtained from a male donor in good health and CMV-seronegative. The CDR3 region is CASSLGTSGTDTQYF. The CDR3 DNA sequence: TGTGCCAGCAGCCTCGGGACTAGCGGCACAGATACGCAGTATTTT. Full variable domain (missing parts from reference TRBV5-4 and TRBJ2-3): ETGVTQSPTHLIKTRGQQVTLRCSSQSGHNTVSWYQQALGQGPQFIFQYYREEENGRGNFPPRFSGLQFPNYSSELNVNALELDDSALYLCASSLGTSGTDTQYFGPGTRLTVL.